The rows below give T cell receptor beta chains drawn from one sample of a study of vaccination and CD4 T cells after COVID-19. These receptors have no identified antigens. TCRdb analysed the PCR reads with MiXCR anew, one entry per CDR3 protein. Among some 21,000 distinct CDR3 sequences listed, about 39% were seen once. The sequencing here drew on CD4+ T cells from blood, cultured in vitro, taken before SARS-CoV-2 vaccination. Receptors were obtained from a human donor who had recovered from COVID-19. Both conserved end residues are part of each CDR3. A D gene is named only where the DNA matches it firmly. Clone size is stated in some rows and not others, as once, few, many or a class when expanded.

size: few
D: TRBD1
V: TRBV6-1
J: TRBJ2-3
DNA: TGTGCCAGCAGCTTACCGGGACAGGCTACGCAGTATTTT
CDR3: CASSLPGQATQYF

size: few
D: -
V: TRBV7-8
J: TRBJ1-6
DNA: TGTGCCAGCAGCCCCCATTTGCAGGGAGGGACCTATAATTCACCCCTCCACTTT
CDR3: CASSPHLQGGTYNSPLHF

size: -
D: -
V: TRBV6-2/TRBV6-3
J: TRBJ1-2
DNA: TGTGCCAGCAGTTACCCCACCGGGAGGCGGGACTCCGAGCCCAGTGGCTACACCTTC
CDR3: CASSYPTGRRDSEPSGYTF

size: once
D: -
V: TRBV7-3
J: TRBJ2-6
DNA: TGTGCCAGCAGCCACGACTCCTCTGGGGCCAACGTCCTGACTTTC
CDR3: CASSHDSSGANVLTF

size: few
D: TRBD1
V: TRBV29-1
J: TRBJ1-1
DNA: TGCAGCGCATCCCCGACAGGGAAGAACACTGAAGCTTTCTTT
CDR3: CSASPTGKNTEAFF

size: -
D: TRBD1
V: TRBV27
J: TRBJ1-4
DNA: TGTGCCAGCAGTCCCGTCTCCGGGACAGCTGAAAAACTGTTTTTT
CDR3: CASSPVSGTAEKLFF

size: few
D: TRBD1
V: TRBV7-9
J: TRBJ1-3
DNA: TGTGCCAGCAGCCCGGACAGGGGGTTTAGCACCATATATTTT
CDR3: CASSPDRGFSTIYF

size: -
D: TRBD1
V: TRBV20-1
J: TRBJ2-7
DNA: TGCAGTGCTAGAGGGGGGGACAGGGCCTACGAGCAGTACTTC
CDR3: CSARGGDRAYEQYF

size: few
D: TRBD1
V: TRBV6-2/TRBV6-3
J: TRBJ1-1
DNA: TGTGCCAGCAGTCCTCAGGGGGAAAAGGTCACTGAAGCTTTCTTT
CDR3: CASSPQGEKVTEAFF

size: once
D: -
V: TRBV6-1
J: TRBJ1-1
DNA: TGTGCCAGCGCTCAAGCGGGTGAAGCTTTCTTT
CDR3: CASAQAGEAFF

size: -
D: -
V: TRBV14
J: TRBJ2-7
DNA: TGTGCCAGCAGCCAAGCCACCCCCTACGAGCAGTACTTC
CDR3: CASSQATPYEQYF

size: -
D: -
V: TRBV29-1
J: TRBJ1-1
DNA: TGCAGCGTTGTTCGGGAAATTGAAGCTTTCTTT
CDR3: CSVVREIEAFF

size: few
D: TRBD1
V: TRBV19
J: TRBJ1-5
DNA: TGTGCCAGTAGGGCGACAGGGGACGGGCCCCAGCATTTT
CDR3: CASRATGDGPQHF

size: once
D: -
V: TRBV7-2
J: TRBJ2-3
DNA: TGTGCCAGCAGCTTTGTGGCCACCCAGGCAAGACCGCAGTATTTT
CDR3: CASSFVATQARPQYF

size: -
D: -
V: TRBV28
J: TRBJ1-1
DNA: TGTGCCAGCAAGCGAGGGGGAGTATGGACTGAAGCTTTCTTT
CDR3: CASKRGGVWTEAFF

size: once
D: -
V: TRBV7-9
J: TRBJ2-3
DNA: TGTGCCAGCAGCCCCTACACAGACAGCACAGATACGCAGTATTTT
CDR3: CASSPYTDSTDTQYF

size: few
D: -
V: TRBV7-9
J: TRBJ2-7
DNA: TGTGCCAGCAGCTTAGACGCTGGCCCTACCTACGAGCAGTACTTC
CDR3: CASSLDAGPTYEQYF

size: -
D: -
V: TRBV30
J: TRBJ1-5
DNA: TGTGCCTGGAGTGCAGGATGGGGCCCAGATCAGCCCCAGCATTTT
CDR3: CAWSAGWGPDQPQHF

size: few
D: -
V: TRBV20-1
J: TRBJ2-1
DNA: TGCAGTGCCTCAGCTCTCTCCTACAATGAGCAGTTCTTC
CDR3: CSASALSYNEQFF

size: -
D: TRBD1
V: TRBV9
J: TRBJ1-2
DNA: TGTGCCAGCAGCGAACAGGGGAATGGCTACACCTTC
CDR3: CASSEQGNGYTF

size: few
D: TRBD1
V: TRBV2
J: TRBJ1-5
DNA: TGTGCCAGCAGTGGGACAGGGAATCAGCCCCAGCATTTT
CDR3: CASSGTGNQPQHF

size: once
D: -
V: TRBV21-1
J: TRBJ1-1
DNA: TGTGCCAGCAGCAAAATCAGGAGGGATCCGAACACTGAAGCTTTCTTT
CDR3: CASSKIRRDPNTEAFF

size: -
D: -
V: TRBV7-2
J: TRBJ2-2
DNA: TGTGCCAGCAGCCTCCTGCGAACCGGGGAGCTGTTTTTT
CDR3: CASSLLRTGELFF

size: -
D: TRBD2
V: TRBV20-1
J: TRBJ2-3
DNA: TGCAGTGCTAGACCCCTAGCGGGAGGATCAGATACGCAGTATTTT
CDR3: CSARPLAGGSDTQYF

size: -
D: -
V: TRBV9
J: TRBJ1-5
DNA: TGTGCCAGCAGCGTAGCGGGCAGGCATTCGAATCAGCCCCAGCATTTT
CDR3: CASSVAGRHSNQPQHF

size: few
D: -
V: TRBV27
J: TRBJ2-5
DNA: TGTGCCAGCAGCTATAGACACCAAGCGCAAGAGACCCAGTACTTC
CDR3: CASSYRHQAQETQYF

size: few
D: -
V: TRBV6-1
J: TRBJ2-7
DNA: TGTGCCAGCAGGGGTCATAGGGACCAGTACTTC
CDR3: CASRGHRDQYF

size: -
D: TRBD1
V: TRBV5-4
J: TRBJ2-1
DNA: TGTGCCAGCAGTTCACGGGACAGGTACAATGAGCAGTTCTTC
CDR3: CASSSRDRYNEQFF

size: -
D: TRBD1
V: TRBV20-1
J: TRBJ1-2
DNA: TGCAGTGCTAGCCCCCCGGCCGGGACAGCTATAAACTATGGCTACACCTTC
CDR3: CSASPPAGTAINYGYTF

size: -
D: TRBD1
V: TRBV29-1
J: TRBJ1-5
DNA: TGCAGCGTCTTATCCGGGACAGGGGGCCAGCCCCAGCATTTT
CDR3: CSVLSGTGGQPQHF

size: -
D: TRBD1
V: TRBV20-1
J: TRBJ1-2
DNA: TGCAGTGCTAGAGATAGTTTTGGGACAGGAAATTACTATGGCTACACCTTC
CDR3: CSARDSFGTGNYYGYTF

size: -
D: -
V: TRBV11-3
J: TRBJ2-1
DNA: TGTGCCAGCAGCTTAGTGTTCCCCCGGGGCAATGAGCAGTTCTTC
CDR3: CASSLVFPRGNEQFF

size: -
D: -
V: TRBV7-3
J: TRBJ1-5
DNA: TGTGCCAAAACGCCACGGGGGGGAGAGTGGCAGCCCCAGCATTTT
CDR3: CAKTPRGGEWQPQHF

size: -
D: TRBD2
V: TRBV7-8
J: TRBJ2-3
DNA: TGTGCCAGCAGCATCACCGGGACTAGCGGGGGGGAGGGGTATTTT
CDR3: CASSITGTSGGEGYF

size: -
D: TRBD1
V: TRBV2
J: TRBJ1-4
DNA: TGTGCCAGCAGTCAAGACAGGGCAGGGGAAAAACTGTTTTTT
CDR3: CASSQDRAGEKLFF